The following is a T cell receptor (beta chain) sequence with its context. TCRdb's copy holds only in-frame clones and misses some; the assay was immunoSEQ multiplex PCR. The sample has roughly 350,000 clones, around 87% seen once. Trimming at V came to 2 bases and at J to 8 bases, leaving 6 bases not matched to a gene. The germline gives CDR1 SEHNR, CDR2 FQNEAQ (reference sequence). This CDR3 is 15 amino acids long. The sample comes from a study of blood T cell repertoires in COVID-19. The specimen was peripheral blood. This sequence originates from a young woman with COVID-19, enrolled during active disease. The gene calls are TRBV7-9 and TRBJ2-1; 10 nucleotides align to TRBD1. This CDR3 is CASSLQTGGIDEQFF. The CDR3 nucleotides are TGTGCCAGCAGCTTACAGACAGGGGGCATCGATGAGCAGTTCTTC.